What follows are 9 T cell receptor beta chains derived from one specimen sequenced in a study of cytomegalovirus exposure and HLA in healthy donors. PCR was performed using 60 Vbeta and 13 Jbeta primers. Clones were read by immunoSEQ multiplex PCR, and TCRdb kept only the in-frame ones, dropping some. The sample comprises 130,000 to 150,000 clones, roughly 80% of which are singletons, and more than 0.85% rests with the top ten. Sequencing used PBMCs. These receptors came from a man younger than 35 in good health and CMV-seronegative.

The chain recombines TRBV4-2 with TRBJ2-5; D is perhaps TRBD2 (6 bases). The CDR3 spans 15 residues. The germline CDR1 and CDR2 sequences are LGHNA and YNFKEQ. V was cut by 1 base and J by 1 base, with 10 bases left in between. The CDR3 sequence is CASSQVGGPQETQYF. The DNA for the CDR3 is TGTGCCAGCAGCCAAGTGGGGGGACCCCAAGAGACCCAGTACTTC.

The CDR3 DNA follows: TGTGCCAGCAGCCCCACGCTTCCGGGAAAAAACATTCAGTACTTC. Protein sequence: CASSPTLPGKNIQYF. This rearrangement joins TRBV7-9 to TRBJ2-4, with D perhaps TRBD2 (5 bases). The CDR3 contains 15 residues. The V end was cut by 5 bases, the J end by 4 bases, with 15 bases between. Germline V gene lookup returns CDR1 SEHNR and CDR2 FQNEAQ (reference sequence).

V is TRBV7-9 and J is TRBJ2-6, with D unclear. This CDR3 has 14 residues. Trimming took off 5 bases at V and 4 bases at J, with 9 bases between the two ends. Per the germline V gene, CDR1 is SEHNR and CDR2 is FQNEAQ (reference sequence). In DNA, the CDR3 is TGTGCCAGCAGCGATTACATCGGGGCCAACGTCCTGACTTTC. As protein: CASSDYIGANVLTF.

This clone was counted between two and nine times. The genes are TRBV9 and TRBJ1-1; 8 bases map to TRBD1. This CDR3 has 15 residues. Looked up from germline, CDR1 is SGDLS and CDR2 is YYNGEE. The V segment lost 2 bases and the J segment 6 bases; nucleotides outside the gene matches: 9. The CDR3 loop reads CASSVTGTGTPEAFF. The CDR3 bases are TGTGCCAGCAGCGTTACCGGGACAGGTACTCCTGAAGCTTTCTTT.

V gene TRBV2 combines with J gene TRBJ2-4; the D is unclear. This CDR3 spans 13 amino acids. From germline, CDR1 is SNHLY and CDR2 FYNNEI. Trimming shortened V by 3 bases and J by 8 bases, and 11 bases separated the two germline ends. The CDR3 spells CASSDTAVHIQYF. CDR3 DNA sequence: TGTGCCAGCAGTGATACGGCGGTGCACATTCAGTACTTC.

This clone came up a few times. The J gene is TRBJ1-6, the V gene TRBV9, with D perhaps matching TRBD1 (6 bases). V lost 0 bases and J 6 bases, leaving 13 bases between the germline ends. The germline gives CDR1 SGDLS, CDR2 YYNGEE. CDR3 length: 16 residues. The CDR3 loop is CASSVGSSRGNSPLHF. CDR3 coding DNA: TGTGCCAGCAGCGTAGGGTCCTCCAGGGGTAATTCACCCCTCCACTTT.

This chain uses TRBV6-4 with TRBJ2-2; possibly TRBD2 for D (5 bases). From germline, CDR1 is MRHNA and CDR2 SNTAGT. Trimming cost V 6 bases and J 5 bases, with 10 bases left between them. This CDR3 region has 13 residues. As DNA, the CDR3 is TGTGCCAGCAGAGGACTGCTAACCGGGGAGCTGTTTTTT. Its translation is CASRGLLTGELFF.

This clone was counted only a few times. This chain joins TRBV10-3 and TRBJ1-2; TRBD1 might be the D (5 bases). The V end lost 4 bases, the J end lost 0 bases, and 9 bases lay between the germline ends. The CDR3 contains 14 residues. Germline V gene lookup returns CDR1 ENHRY and CDR2 SYGVKD. The CDR3 sequence is CAISAVGANYGYTF. CDR3 sequence (DNA): TGTGCCATCAGTGCGGTAGGGGCTAACTATGGCTACACCTTC.

The chain uses TRBV7-2 and TRBJ1-2, with D maybe TRBD1 (5 bases). Trimming took 5 bases from V and 4 from J, leaving 26 bases between them. CDR1 SGHTA and CDR2 FQGNSA come from the germline V gene. The CDR3 has 18 residues. The CDR3 sequence is CASSTTGPSISFLYGYTF. The DNA of the CDR3 is TGTGCCAGCAGCACAACAGGTCCTTCCATTTCATTCCTCTATGGCTACACCTTC. Supplemented by reference TRBV7-2 and TRBJ1-2, the full variable domain reads GAGVSQSPSNKVTEKGKDVELRCDPISGHTALYWYRQSLGQGLEFLIYFQGNSAPDKSGLPSDRFSAERTGGSVSTLTIQRTQQEDSAVYLCASSTTGPSISFLYGYTFGSGTRLTVV.